These 9 T cell receptor beta chains came from one sample sequenced in a study of memory CD4+ T cells and cytomegalovirus serostatus. Single viable CD3+CD4+CD8-CD45RO+ cells were sorted as the memory CD4+ T cells. Sequencing used immunoSEQ multiplex PCR; TCRdb keeps in-frame clones, though not all of them. Altogether approximately 63,000 clones are present, 80% being singletons, with the ten largest covering approximately 0.54%. Sequenced material: memory CD4+ T cells from blood. These receptors all come from an adult in good health and CMV-seronegative. Some clones in this sample may be carry-over from other donors' samples.

The rearrangement uses TRBV11-2 and TRBJ2-1; D call uncertain. This CDR3 spans 13 amino acids. Trimming left V 0 bases short and J 3 bases short, with 3 bases between. In germline, CDR1 is SGHAT, CDR2 FQNNGV. Written as DNA, the CDR3 is TGTGCCAGCAGCTTAGACAGCTACAATGAGCAGTTCTTC. Its protein product is CASSLDSYNEQFF.

The rearrangement uses TRBV4-3 and TRBJ2-7; TRBD1 might be the D (5 bases). Germline V gene lookup returns CDR1 LGHNA and CDR2 YSLEER. There are 15 residues in the CDR3. The V end lost 0 bases, the J end lost 2 bases, and 11 bases lay between the germline ends. In DNA form, the CDR3 reads TGCGCCAGCAGCCAAGATTTCGCAGGGACCTACGAGCAGTACTTC. It specifies CASSQDFAGTYEQYF.

CDR3 residues: CASSLKLAGTDTQYF. CDR3 nucleotides: TGTGCCAGCAGCTTGAAGCTAGCTGGTACAGATACGCAGTATTTT. The V gene is TRBV5-4, the J gene TRBJ2-3; the D gene is possibly TRBD2 (5 bases). The CDR3 loop spans 15 amino acids. Trimming removed 1 base from V and 3 bases from J, with 12 bases in between. Germline V CDR1 and CDR2: SGHNT, YYREEE (reference sequence).

This clone was found a few times. The chain uses TRBV10-3 and TRBJ1-1, with 8 bases matching TRBD1. The CDR3 is 12 amino acids. The germline V gene has CDR1 ENHRY and CDR2 SYGVKD. V trimming: 11 bases; J trimming: 1 base; junction bases outside the gene matches: 3. The CDR3 DNA is TGTGCCTCAGGACAGGGGAACACTGAAGCTTTCTTT. Its protein product is CASGQGNTEAFF.

The chain recombines TRBV6-4 with TRBJ1-1; no firm D call. Between the trimmed V and J ends, which lost 6 bases and 4 bases, there was a span of 15 bases. The CDR3 runs to 14 residues. The germline CDR1 and CDR2 sequences are MRHNA and SNTAGT. The CDR3 is CASRREGGSTEAFF. The CDR3 nucleotides read TGTGCCAGCAGAAGAGAAGGCGGTAGCACTGAAGCTTTCTTT.

This sequence joins TRBV7-2 and TRBJ1-1; D gene unclear. The CDR3 is made up of 15 amino acids. Germline lookup yields CDR1 SGHTA and CDR2 FQGNSA. Trimming pared 0 bases from V and 5 bases from J, leaving 13 bases between. In DNA, the CDR3 is TGTGCCAGCAGCTTAGCGACACGGGCGGGGACTGAAGCTTTCTTT. The encoded protein is CASSLATRAGTEAFF.

The V and J genes are TRBV7-2 and TRBJ1-2; D remains unclear. Trimming pared 1 base from V and 8 bases from J, leaving 14 bases between. The CDR3 sequence is 14 residues long. Germline-derived CDR1 and CDR2 are SGHTA and FQGNSA. CDR3 sequence (DNA): TGTGCCAGCAGCTTAGTGGGCGCCCCTAGGGGCTACACCTTC. This encodes CASSLVGAPRGYTF.

This chain's CDR3 is CSAWATDTQYF. The CDR3 coding sequence is TGCAGTGCATGGGCGACAGATACGCAGTATTTT. The V and J genes are TRBV20-1 and TRBJ2-3; D gene ambiguous. V lost 6 bases and J lost 3, with 7 bases in between. Germline V lookup: CDR1 DFQATT, CDR2 SNEGSKA (reference sequence). This CDR3 is 11 amino acids long.

The V call is TRBV9, the J call TRBJ2-1; D is perhaps TRBD2 (5 bases). Trimming left V 2 bases short and J 7 bases short, with 10 bases between. The CDR3 extends over 13 amino acids. The V gene's germline CDR1 is SGDLS and CDR2 YYNGEE. CDR3 coding DNA: TGTGCCAGCAGCGTCCGGACGGGGAATGAGCAGTTCTTC. It is translated as CASSVRTGNEQFF.